This T cell receptor (beta chain) was captured by sequencing in a study of cytomegalovirus exposure and HLA in healthy donors. Whole-study context: Falling in the Caucasian-associated ancestry cluster were about 82% of some 400 genotyped donors.

The CDR3 covers 15 residues. V dropped 5 bases and J dropped 6 bases, with 17 bases sitting between them. The V gene's germline CDR1 is SEHNR and CDR2 FQNEAQ (reference sequence). Overall study results and limits: A list of 150 to 200 TCR beta chains associated with cytomegalovirus was given. In an earlier analysis, about 87% or about 30%: the productive usage of most TCR beta V segments.

The PCR was carried out with 60 Vbeta primers and 13 Jbeta primers. Sequencing was performed with immunoSEQ multiplex PCR; in TCRdb, only in-frame clones are kept and a portion is missing. Seen here are over 200,000 clones, roughly 80% observed once, and the top ten hold around 4%. To note about this clone: What it recognizes is unknown.

Sequenced: PBMCs. The sequence was collected from a male donor in good health and CMV-seronegative. The J gene is TRBJ2-1, the V gene TRBV7-9, with D perhaps matching TRBD2 (6 bases). The CDR3 nucleotides read TGTGCCAGCAGCCCCCCACTTTGGAGGGCCAATGAGCAGTTCTTC. Amino acid sequence: CASSPPLWRANEQFF.